This record concerns one T cell receptor (beta chain) sequence. The antigen is not known. The assay was immunoSEQ multiplex PCR, and TCRdb's table has in-frame clones only and misses some. The repertoire holds 140,000 to 150,000 clones, with roughly 90% as singletons. The sample belongs to a study of cytomegalovirus exposure and HLA in healthy donors. Study details: The roughly 120 validation repertoires used the same platform as the 650 to 750 first-cohort repertoires, a later analysis reported. Overall study findings and caveats: Reports described diagnosis of cytomegalovirus status by the classifier as highly specific and sensitive. Most TCR sequences showed up rarely, but some public TCRs showed up in many donors.

The CDR3 is 15 residues long. With 6 bases clipped from V and 3 bases from J, the junction kept 11 bases outside the gene matches. Looked up from germline, CDR1 is MNHNY and CDR2 is SVGAGI (reference sequence). The sample comprised PBMCs. The chain carries TRBV6-6 and TRBJ2-7, with TRBD1 matching 7 bases. This TCR was recovered from a man between 18 and 29 years old in good health and CMV-seronegative. CDR3 sequence reads: CASSRDSSLLYEQYF. CDR3 bases: TGTGCCAGCAGCCGGGACAGCAGCCTCCTCTACGAGCAGTACTTC.